This T cell receptor beta chain derives from a study of T cell responses to AZD1222 COVID-19 vaccine. For this clone: The antigen is undetermined.

Overall study findings and caveats: Most donors were white British, females outnumbered males, and clonal diversity was possibly underestimated. Nearly half of spike-specific TCRs reportedly target unmutated variant regions.

Using immunoSEQ multiplex PCR, the repertoire was profiled, and TCRdb retains in-frame clones only, with some absent. This sample yields about 170,000 clones, of which just over 90% are seen a single time; 2.5% to 3.5% belongs to the top ten. CDR1 is GTSNPN, CDR2 SVGIG, per germline (reference sequence). The V gene lost 8 bases and the J gene lost 8 bases, with 21 bases spanning the gap. This CDR3 comprises 13 residues. Source: peripheral blood, taken on day 0 of AZD1222 vaccination. The chain links TRBV30 to TRBJ1-2; D may be TRBD1 (6 bases). This clonotype was sampled from an adult in good health. CDR3 in DNA: TGTGCCCAAAGCCCATTCAGGGGCGAAGGCTACACCTTC. Its translation is CAQSPFRGEGYTF. The whole variable domain, remainder taken from reference TRBV30 and TRBJ1-2, is SQTIHQWPATLVQPVGSPLSLECTVEGTSNPNLYWYRQAAGRGLQLLFYSVGIGQISSEVPQNLSASRPQDRQFILSSKKLLLSDSGFYLCAQSPFRGEGYTFGSGTRLTVV.